This T cell receptor beta chain was observed in a study of graft-versus-host responses after intestinal transplantation. The overall study: Uniformly, recipients were administered anti-thymocyte globulin induction with subsequent tacrolimus and steroids for about 3 years.

TCRdb keeps only in-frame clones here, not all; method: immunoSEQ multiplex PCR. The sample holds some 120,000 clones, over 85% seen once. To note about this clone: Its target is not known.

The CDR3 length is 15 residues. V was shortened by 0 bases and J by 6 bases, with 12 bases between the two germline ends. In germline, CDR1 is SGHRS, CDR2 YFSETQ. Sample: unstimulated CD4+ T cells sorted from spleen or lymph node cells, taken before transplant. The clonotype originates from a human donor who was the organ donor for an intestinal transplant. The gene calls are TRBV5-1 and TRBJ2-2; D is uncertain. The CDR3 nucleotides read TGCGCCAGCAGCTTGGGTTCATACCGGGCCGGGGAGCTGTTTTTT. Protein: CASSLGSYRAGELFF.